One TCR beta chain is described in this entry. Its antigen is unidentified. The source of the sample is a study of monozygotic twins with inflammatory bowel disease. Regarding the study as a whole: Whereas healthy co-twins had higher TCRbeta diversity (inverse Simpson), IBD patients had lower diversity. Differing immunosuppressive treatments may have added variability to patient repertoires.

There are 17 residues in the CDR3. Looked up from germline, CDR1 is LGHDT and CDR2 is YNNKEL (reference sequence). Using the 5' RACE reads, TCRdb records one entry per CDR3 protein without DNA. The sample's table shows some 190,000 distinct CDR3 sequences. Sequenced material: blood. The clonotype originates from a human donor with ulcerative colitis or Crohn's disease, or a healthy co-twin of an affected twin (not recorded which). The V call is TRBV3-1, the J call TRBJ2-2. The chain's CDR3 is CASLDKGSRPNTGELFF.